Presented here are 30 T cell receptor beta chains from one specimen sequenced in a study of T cells in Graves' hyperthyroidism and ophthalmopathy. The source material, RNA transcripts, was used to amplify TCR beta CDR3 regions. Primed by the HTBI set, a first-round RT-PCR was run on the TCR CDR3. A single record per CDR3 protein comes from TCRdb applying MiXCR to the multiplex PCR reads. The repertoire holds some 270,000 distinct CDR3 sequences, approximately 13% seen once, with 7.9% in the top ten. The specimen sequenced was blood. Receptors were obtained from a middle-aged woman with Graves' hyperthyroidism.

This clonotype was found many times. The gene calls are TRBV12-3 or TRBV12-4 and TRBJ2-1, with D perhaps matching TRBD2 (5 bases). Trimming removed 3 bases at V and 7 bases at J, with 10 bases between. This CDR3 spans 13 amino acids. The CDR3 here is CASSLMRANEQFF. CDR3 coding DNA: TGTGCCAGCAGTTTGATGCGGGCTAATGAGCAGTTCTTC.

This sequence joins TRBV14 and TRBJ2-1, with D possibly matching TRBD1 (5 bases). Germline V gene sequence: CDR1 SGHDN, CDR2 FVKESK. CDR3 length: 14 amino acids. Deletions cut 1 base from V and 10 bases from J, with 14 bases between. Here the CDR3 reads CASSQAQGGGEQFF. The CDR3 DNA follows: TGTGCCAGCAGCCAAGCTCAGGGCGGTGGCGAGCAGTTCTTC.

This clonotype occurred many times. This chain connects TRBV2 to TRBJ1-1; 9 positions match TRBD1. The germline V gene encodes CDR1 SNHLY and CDR2 FYNNEI. This CDR3 spans 16 amino acids. Unmatched junction bases numbered 10, after V lost 5 bases and J lost 3 bases. The CDR3 loop is CASSRASRTGDTEAFF. The CDR3 coding sequence is TGTGCCAGCAGTCGTGCCTCTAGGACAGGGGACACTGAAGCTTTCTTT.

This clonotype was seen at least ten times. This sequence joins TRBV24-1 and TRBJ2-5, with D tentatively TRBD2 (6 bases). Germline V CDR1 and CDR2: KGHDR, SFDVKD. This CDR3 region has 14 residues. V lost 4 bases, J lost 6 bases, and 14 bases lay in between. The CDR3 reads CATSDRTSRQTQYF. As DNA, the CDR3 is TGTGCCACCAGTGACCGAACTAGCAGACAGACCCAGTACTTC.

This clonotype occurred a few times. The chain combines TRBV14 with TRBJ1-5; D is uncertain. This CDR3 spans 13 amino acids. Per the germline V gene, CDR1 is SGHDN and CDR2 is FVKESK. The V end lost 1 base, the J end lost 5 bases, and 6 bases lay between the germline ends. The CDR3 bases are TGTGCCAGCAGCCAAGGGTCAGATCAGCCCCAGCATTTT. Translated: CASSQGSDQPQHF. The complete variable domain, with remaining parts taken from reference TRBV14 and TRBJ1-5, reads EAGVTQFPSHSVIEKGQTVTLRCDPISGHDNLYWYRRVMGKEIKFLLHFVKESKQDESGMPNNRFLAERTGGTYSTLKVQPAELEDSGVYFCASSQGSDQPQHFGDGTRLSIL.

This clonotype was found many times. The chain couples TRBV20-1 to TRBJ2-7; D is perhaps TRBD1 (6 bases). This CDR3 spans 13 amino acids. Germline V gives CDR1 DFQATT, CDR2 SNEGSKA (reference sequence). Trimming cost V 5 bases and J 0 bases, with 11 bases left between them. The CDR3 loop reads CSALRDNSYEQYF. In nucleotides, the CDR3 is TGCAGTGCTCTCCGGGACAACTCCTACGAGCAGTACTTC.

This clonotype showed up many times. The V and J genes are TRBV27 and TRBJ1-2; no definite D call. V shed 4 bases and J shed 1 base, with 13 bases lying between them. The CDR3 extends over 15 amino acids. Germline-derived CDR1 and CDR2 are MNHEY and SMNVEV (reference sequence). CDR3 loop: CASSSTRTVNYGYTF. Written as DNA, the CDR3 is TGTGCCAGCAGTTCCACGAGGACGGTTAACTATGGCTACACCTTC.

This clonotype showed up just a few times. The V call is TRBV6-1, the J call TRBJ1-2, with unresolved D. CDR3 length equals 14 residues. Germline V gene data show CDR1 as MNHNS and CDR2 as SASEGT. V was shortened by 7 bases and J by 4 bases, with 16 bases between the two germline ends. DNA of the CDR3: TGTGCCAGCATTGGTCCCGGTTCTTTCTATGGCTACACCTTC. Protein product: CASIGPGSFYGYTF.

Many counts were recorded for this clonotype. V and J are TRBV7-2 and TRBJ2-5; D unresolved. The CDR3 has 16 residues. The V gene's germline CDR1 is SGHTA and CDR2 FQGNSA. V dropped 7 bases and J dropped 2 bases, with 20 bases sitting between them. For the CDR3, the DNA is TGTGCCAGCAACGCAGCTGGACGGAGTTTACAAGAGACCCAGTACTTC. Protein: CASNAAGRSLQETQYF.

The gene calls are TRBV9 and TRBJ2-3; D may be TRBD1 (6 bases). This CDR3 has 16 residues. V was clipped by 1 base and J by 1 base, with 13 bases between them. CDR1 is SGDLS and CDR2 is YYNGEE in the germline V gene. The CDR3 region has the DNA TGTGCCAGCAGCGTATATCAGGGACATCGCACAGATACGCAGTATTTT. It codes for CASSVYQGHRTDTQYF.

The chain combines TRBV7-2 with TRBJ2-7; tentatively, D is TRBD2 (5 bases). This CDR3 contains 13 residues. The V end was cut by 1 base, the J end by 3 bases, with 7 bases between. CDR1 is SGHTA and CDR2 is FQGNSA in the germline V gene. CDR3 DNA sequence: TGTGCCAGCAGCTTAGATGAGGGCTACGAGCAGTACTTC. This sequence encodes CASSLDEGYEQYF.

This clonotype has just a few counts. V and J are TRBV20-1 and TRBJ2-3; D assignment may be TRBD1 or TRBD2 (5 bases each). Germline V lookup: CDR1 DFQATT, CDR2 SNEGSKA (reference sequence). The CDR3 loop spans 15 amino acids. The V end was cut by 1 base, the J end by 2 bases, with 13 bases between. DNA for the CDR3: TGCAGTGCTAGAGGAGGGGCTGGGGTCACAGATACGCAGTATTTT. It is translated as CSARGGAGVTDTQYF.

This clonotype was found a few times. V gene TRBV20-1 combines with J gene TRBJ2-7; maybe TRBD1 (6 bases). Germline CDR1 and CDR2: DFQATT and SNEGSKA (reference sequence). CDR3 length: 15 amino acids. V lost 0 bases and J lost 0, with 12 bases in between. The CDR3 loop is CSARDPGASSYEQYF. The CDR3 region has the DNA TGCAGTGCTAGAGATCCAGGGGCTAGCTCCTACGAGCAGTACTTC.

Ten or more counts support this clonotype. The rearrangement links TRBV20-1 to TRBJ2-3, with TRBD2 identical over 8 bases. Trimming at V came to 4 bases and at J to 3 bases, leaving 9 bases not matched to a gene. The CDR3 spans 15 residues. Germline V gene sequence: CDR1 DFQATT, CDR2 SNEGSKA (reference sequence). CDR3 loop: CSATPRASGTDTQYF. In DNA, the CDR3 is TGCAGTGCTACCCCAAGGGCTAGCGGGACAGATACGCAGTATTTT.

This clonotype was counted ten times or more. The genes are TRBV10-3 and TRBJ1-6; 7 bases match TRBD1. CDR1 and CDR2 (germline): ENHRY, SYGVKD. Trimming cost V 3 bases and J 10 bases; bases outside gene matches: 6. The CDR3 runs to 14 residues. As DNA, the CDR3 is TGTGCCATCAGTGATCCCGACAGGGACTCACCCCTCCACTTT. Encoded protein: CAISDPDRDSPLHF.

This clonotype was found many times. This chain joins TRBV9 and TRBJ2-2; no firm D call. Deletions cut 2 bases from V and 8 bases from J, with 7 bases between. The CDR3 covers 12 residues. The germline CDR1 and CDR2 sequences are SGDLS and YYNGEE. In DNA form, the CDR3 reads TGTGCCAGCAGCGTCGTAAGGGGGGAGCTGTTTTTT. It encodes CASSVVRGELFF.

V gene TRBV9 combines with J gene TRBJ2-3; D call uncertain. The CDR3 runs 15 residues. Germline V CDR1 and CDR2: SGDLS, YYNGEE. V was pared by 1 base and J by 2 bases, with 11 bases between. CDR3 amino acids: CASSVSPEPTDTQYF. The CDR3 DNA reads TGTGCCAGCAGCGTATCACCGGAACCCACAGATACGCAGTATTTT. Looking up the rest from reference TRBV9 and TRBJ2-3 gives the full variable domain: DSGVTQTPKHLITATGQRVTLRCSPRSGDLSVYWYQQSLDQGLQFLIQYYNGEERAKGNILERFSAQQFPDLHSELNLSSLELGDSALYFCASSVSPEPTDTQYFGPGTRLTVL.

This clonotype was seen just once. The chain uses TRBV9 and TRBJ2-1; 11 nucleotides match TRBD1. The germline CDR1 and CDR2 sequences are SGDLS and YYNGEE. V was clipped by 4 bases and J by 9 bases; unmatched bases: 9. This CDR3 is 15 amino acids long. CDR3 amino acids: CASSPPGQGDGEQFF. The CDR3 DNA is TGTGCCAGCAGCCCCCCGGGACAGGGGGATGGTGAGCAGTTCTTC.

In this sample, this clonotype turned up many times. This chain uses TRBV5-1 with TRBJ2-7; D is ambiguous. Deletions cut 4 bases from V and 1 base from J, with 15 bases between. CDR3 length equals 15 residues. Germline CDR1 and CDR2: SGHRS and YFSETQ. Here the CDR3 reads CASSPLAKSSYEQYF. DNA for the CDR3: TGCGCCAGCAGCCCGCTTGCAAAGTCTTCCTACGAGCAGTACTTC.

This clonotype occurred many times. The rearrangement links TRBV29-1 to TRBJ2-3; no firm D call. V was shortened by 7 bases and J by 2 bases, with 16 bases between the two germline ends. CDR1 is SQVTM and CDR2 is ANQGSEA in the germline V gene. The CDR3 covers 14 residues. The CDR3 reads CSAVAHLNTDTQYF. The CDR3 nucleotides read TGCAGCGCGGTTGCACACCTAAACACAGATACGCAGTATTTT.

This clonotype was found many times. Here the CDR3 DNA reads TGCAGTGCTAGAGATGAGGCTAGCGGGAGCTGGGAGCAGTACTTC. Translating gives CSARDEASGSWEQYF. J is TRBJ2-7 and V is TRBV20-1, with 10 nucleotides matching TRBD2. The J segment lost 7 bases and the V segment lost 0 bases, leaving 9 bases of the junction unmatched. The CDR3 extends over 15 amino acids. Germline assignment: CDR1 DFQATT and CDR2 SNEGSKA (reference sequence).

The rearrangement joins TRBV7-6 to TRBJ2-1; D might be TRBD2 (5 bases). This CDR3 spans 14 amino acids. The germline CDR1 and CDR2 sequences are SGHVS and FNYEAQ. The V end was cut by 0 bases, the J end by 6 bases, with 9 bases between. This CDR3 reads CASSLAQAGNEQFF. In nucleotides, the CDR3 is TGTGCCAGCAGCTTAGCTCAGGCGGGCAATGAGCAGTTCTTC.

This sequence joins TRBV12-3 or TRBV12-4 and TRBJ1-2; D unresolved. The CDR3 covers 12 residues. The V end was cut by 3 bases, the J end by 6 bases, with 8 bases between. CDR3: CASSLRSHGYTF. In DNA form, the CDR3 reads TGTGCCAGCAGTTTGAGGAGTCATGGCTACACCTTC.

The table lists this clonotype with many counts. This chain joins TRBV29-1 and TRBJ1-3; 8 positions match TRBD1. Trimming cost V 6 bases and J 4 bases; bases outside gene matches: 11. This CDR3 comprises 15 residues. The V gene's germline CDR1 is SQVTM and CDR2 ANQGSEA. Here the CDR3 DNA reads TGCAGCGTATCTCCGGGACAGGCATTCGGAAACACCATATATTTT. The encoded protein is CSVSPGQAFGNTIYF.

The chain uses TRBV7-6 and TRBJ2-3; no definite D call. V shed 7 bases and J shed 4 bases, with 9 bases lying between them. This CDR3 has 12 amino acids. Germline V gives CDR1 SGHVS, CDR2 FNYEAQ. The CDR3 is CASKNVADTQYF. The DNA for the CDR3 is TGTGCCAGCAAAAATGTCGCAGATACGCAGTATTTT.

This clonotype was seen ten or more times. This sequence joins TRBV27 and TRBJ2-5, with 9 bases fitting TRBD1. Trimming at V came to 3 bases and at J to 9 bases, leaving 5 bases not matched to a gene. The CDR3 is made up of 13 amino acids. Germline CDR1 and CDR2: MNHEY and SMNVEV (reference sequence). CDR3 bases: TGTGCCAGCAGTTTCGGACAGGGGCTGTCCCAGTACTTC. Its protein product is CASSFGQGLSQYF.

In this sample, this clonotype turned up many times. The gene calls are TRBV7-8 and TRBJ2-7; no clear D. This CDR3 is 14 amino acids long. From germline, CDR1 is SGHVS and CDR2 FQNEAQ. V was cut by 0 bases and J by 0 bases, with 6 bases left in between. The CDR3 region has the DNA TGTGCCAGCAGCTTAGCAAGCTACTCCTACGAGCAGTACTTC. Its protein product is CASSLASYSYEQYF.

The chain couples TRBV13 to TRBJ1-2; D not resolved. V gave up 2 bases and J gave up 8 bases, with 12 bases separating them. The germline V gene encodes CDR1 PRHDT and CDR2 FYEKMQ (reference sequence). This CDR3 has 13 amino acids. The CDR3 DNA is TGTGCCAGCAGCTTATACCCGGCGAGGGGCTACACCTTC. This sequence encodes CASSLYPARGYTF.

This clonotype was picked up many times. The rearrangement uses TRBV7-8 and TRBJ2-7; possible D gene TRBD2, 5 bases. V was clipped by 3 bases and J by 5 bases, with 11 bases between them. Germline V lookup: CDR1 SGHVS, CDR2 FQNEAQ. CDR3 length equals 13 residues. The CDR3 region has the DNA TGTGCCAGCAGCTTTAGCGTTAGGAACGAGCAGTACTTC. Encoded protein: CASSFSVRNEQYF.

The chain uses TRBV12-3 or TRBV12-4 and TRBJ2-1, with a weak D call TRBD2 (7 bases). The CDR3 spans 15 residues. V gave up 5 bases and J gave up 2 bases, with 13 bases separating them. The CDR3 DNA follows: TGTGCCAGCAGTGAATCGGGGGGCGCCTACAATGAGCAGTTCTTC. Translation: CASSESGGAYNEQFF.